Listed below are T cell receptor beta chains from one sample, sequenced in a study of identical twins. TCRdb re-called the 5' RACE reads through MiXCR, storing one row per CDR3 protein. Seen here are about 890,000 distinct CDR3 sequences, roughly 12% observed once, and the top ten hold 1.5% to 2%. These data were also filed under a second study, of yellow fever vaccine responses in identical twins.

The material sequenced was PBMCs. These TCRs come from a woman between 18 and 30 years old in good health. CDR3s include the opening cysteine and the closing phenylalanine or tryptophan. Fields, in order: V gene, clone size, D gene, J gene, CDR3 protein, CDR3 DNA. A D gene is named only where the DNA matches it firmly. Some rows mark clone size as missing; the rest say once, few, many or name a class of expanded clone.

TRBV25-1	-	-	TRBJ1-1	CASSDTNTEAFF	TGTGCCAGCAGTGACACAAACACTGAAGCTTTCTTT
TRBV20-1	few	-	TRBJ2-2	CSARDRVPGELFF	TGCAGTGCTAGAGACAGGGTTCCCGGGGAGCTGTTTTTT
TRBV5-6	-	-	TRBJ2-1	CASSAPGTSSSYNEQFF	TGTGCCAGCAGCGCCCCCGGGACTTCGAGCTCCTACAATGAGCAGTTCTTC
TRBV10-3	-	TRBD2	TRBJ2-5	CAISGAPQAGVPQETQYF	TGTGCCATCAGTGGGGCCCCCCAGGCGGGGGTCCCACAAGAGACCCAGTACTTC
TRBV14	-	-	TRBJ1-1	CASSQDLTGEAFF	TGTGCCAGCAGCCAAGATCTAACAGGTGAAGCTTTCTTT
TRBV28	few	-	TRBJ1-5	CASKRTYQPQHF	TGTGCCAGCAAGAGGACCTATCAGCCCCAGCATTTT
TRBV6-1	once	-	TRBJ2-1	CASSRRHARGVINEQFF	TGTGCCAGCAGCCGACGCCACGCAAGGGGGGTTATCAATGAGCAGTTCTTC
TRBV6-1	-	-	TRBJ1-5	CASTRRENQPQHF	TGTGCCAGCACACGCAGGGAAAATCAGCCCCAGCATTTT
TRBV20-1	-	TRBD2	TRBJ2-1	CSAKAGAYNEQFF	TGCAGTGCTAAAGCGGGGGCATACAATGAGCAGTTCTTC
TRBV5-1	-	TRBD2	TRBJ2-1	CASSKNSGSLYNEQFF	TGCGCCAGCAGCAAGAATAGCGGGAGTCTCTACAATGAGCAGTTCTTC
TRBV10-3	many	-	TRBJ1-2	CAIWGVSNYGYTF	TGTGCCATCTGGGGAGTCTCTAACTATGGCTACACCTTC
TRBV5-1	many	TRBD1	TRBJ2-1	CASSLGTGGHEQFF	TGCGCCAGCAGCTTGGGGACAGGGGGACATGAGCAGTTCTTC
TRBV20-1	-	-	TRBJ2-1	CSATPPPFSYNEQFF	TGCAGTGCCACGCCCCCCCCTTTCTCCTACAATGAGCAGTTCTTC
TRBV4-2	-	TRBD2	TRBJ2-4	CASSQHLGTNGNIQYF	TGTGCCAGCAGCCAACACCTGGGGACTAACGGAAACATTCAGTACTTC
TRBV27	many	TRBD1	TRBJ1-4	CASRLQGAGEKLFF	TGTGCCAGCAGGCTCCAGGGGGCAGGTGAAAAACTGTTTTTT
TRBV29-1	few	-	TRBJ1-2	CSVRPGNYGYTF	TGCAGCGTTCGGCCCGGCAACTATGGCTACACCTTC
TRBV29-1	few	TRBD1	TRBJ2-5	CSVTGEETQYF	TGCAGCGTAACAGGGGAGGAGACCCAGTACTTC
TRBV12-3/TRBV12-4	-	TRBD1	TRBJ1-1	CASSFGDSAEAFF	TGTGCCAGCAGTTTTGGGGACAGTGCTGAAGCTTTCTTT
TRBV7-9	few	-	TRBJ2-3	CACPQSGSTDTQYF	TGTGCCTGCCCCCAGAGCGGGTCCACAGATACGCAGTATTTT
TRBV10-2	-	TRBD2	TRBJ2-3	CASSRGASLAGVTDTQYF	TGCGCCAGCAGTAGGGGCGCAAGCCTAGCGGGGGTCACAGATACGCAGTATTTT
TRBV12-3/TRBV12-4	-	-	TRBJ2-7	CASSLGTPSRGDEQYF	TGTGCCAGCAGTTTAGGCACCCCTTCCAGGGGGGACGAGCAGTACTTC
TRBV21-1	-	-	TRBJ2-5	CASSQIKGGRRETQYF	TGTGCCAGCAGCCAAATTAAAGGGGGCCGGCGGGAGACCCAGTACTTC
TRBV5-1	-	-	TRBJ1-5	CASASGVGRPQHF	TGCGCCAGCGCAAGCGGGGTTGGTCGTCCCCAGCATTTT
TRBV7-8	few	-	TRBJ1-5	CASSSRDRLNQPQHF	TGTGCCAGCAGCTCTCGGGACCGATTAAATCAGCCCCAGCATTTT
TRBV19	few	-	TRBJ2-1	CASRRQGRGYNEQFF	TGTGCCAGTAGGCGTCAGGGCCGGGGGTACAATGAGCAGTTCTTC
TRBV7-8	-	-	TRBJ1-1	CASSPLQWDTEAFF	TGTGCCAGCAGCCCCCTACAGTGGGACACTGAAGCTTTCTTT
TRBV11-2	few	-	TRBJ1-4	CASSARRQLYISEKLFF	TGTGCCAGCAGCGCCAGAAGACAGCTTTATATCTCAGAAAAACTGTTTTTT
TRBV10-3	-	-	TRBJ2-5	CAIGGGAGETQYF	TGTGCCATCGGAGGAGGGGCGGGAGAGACCCAGTACTTC
TRBV5-4	many	TRBD2	TRBJ2-1	CASSQPLAGYTYNEQFF	TGTGCCAGCAGCCAACCACTAGCGGGATATACCTACAATGAGCAGTTCTTC
TRBV24-1	few	-	TRBJ2-3	CATSDLHVKQYF	TGTGCCACCAGTGATTTGCACGTAAAGCAGTATTTT
TRBV6-5	-	-	TRBJ2-3	CASILSGSTDTQYF	TGTGCCAGCATTTTGTCGGGGAGCACAGATACGCAGTATTTT
TRBV4-1	-	TRBD1	TRBJ2-1	CASSQPGTGDNEQFF	TGCGCCAGCAGCCAGCCCGGGACAGGAGACAATGAGCAGTTCTTC
TRBV5-6	-	TRBD1	TRBJ1-1	CASSAGTGWVNTEAFF	TGTGCCAGCAGCGCCGGGACAGGGTGGGTGAACACTGAAGCTTTCTTT
TRBV5-1	few	TRBD2	TRBJ2-1	CASSQSSGRAVEQFF	TGCGCCAGCAGCCAATCTAGCGGGAGGGCCGTTGAGCAGTTCTTC
TRBV29-1	-	-	TRBJ1-5	CSVDRRVLGNQPQHF	TGCAGCGTTGACCGCAGGGTCTTGGGCAATCAGCCCCAGCATTTT
TRBV18	-	-	TRBJ1-1	CASSGVLGNTEAFF	TGTGCCAGCTCGGGGGTCCTAGGGAACACTGAAGCTTTCTTT
TRBV7-8	-	TRBD1	TRBJ2-5	CASTDRVGETQYF	TGTGCCAGCACCGACAGGGTCGGAGAGACCCAGTACTTC
TRBV5-4	-	-	TRBJ2-3	CASSYGLRGTDTQYF	TGTGCCAGCAGCTACGGACTTAGGGGCACAGATACGCAGTATTTT
TRBV14	-	TRBD2	TRBJ2-2	CASSQSSGRPGELFF	TGTGCCAGCAGCCAGTCTAGCGGGAGACCCGGGGAGCTGTTTTTT
TRBV5-1	many	-	TRBJ2-1	CASSWVEDNEQFF	TGCGCCAGCAGTTGGGTAGAAGACAATGAGCAGTTCTTC
TRBV5-1	many	TRBD2	TRBJ2-7	CASSNLAGDEQYF	TGCGCCAGCAGCAATCTAGCGGGAGACGAGCAGTACTTC
TRBV4-1	many	TRBD2	TRBJ2-3	CASSQSGLAGGGGDTQYF	TGCGCCAGCAGCCAATCTGGACTAGCGGGGGGCGGGGGAGATACGCAGTATTTT
TRBV5-1	-	TRBD1	TRBJ1-2	CASSLARGTGDGYTF	TGCGCCAGCAGCTTGGCCCGTGGGACAGGGGATGGCTACACCTTC
TRBV5-1	many	TRBD1	TRBJ1-1	CASSRRTGTDTEAFF	TGCGCCAGCAGCCGAAGGACAGGGACGGACACTGAAGCTTTCTTT
TRBV2	-	-	TRBJ1-5	CASSDSLTAQHF	TGTGCCAGCAGTGATAGTCTGACAGCCCAGCATTTT
TRBV20-1	-	-	TRBJ2-2	CSARDRQMNTGELFF	TGCAGTGCTAGAGATCGGCAGATGAACACCGGGGAGCTGTTTTTT
TRBV10-3	-	-	TRBJ2-7	CAISESAVGRVTYEQYF	TGTGCCATCAGTGAGTCCGCGGTGGGCAGGGTTACCTACGAGCAGTACTTC
TRBV20-1	-	-	TRBJ2-4	CSVPTSGRDIQYF	-
TRBV6-5	-	TRBD2	TRBJ2-2	CASSYSLAGGNTGELFF	TGTGCCAGCAGTTACTCACTAGCGGGAGGGAACACCGGGGAGCTGTTTTTT
TRBV28	-	TRBD2	TRBJ2-5	CASSQGTSGYQETQYF	TGTGCCAGCAGCCAGGGGACTAGCGGCTACCAAGAGACCCAGTACTTC
TRBV7-9	-	-	TRBJ2-5	CASSSYRDTQETQYF	TGTGCCAGCAGCTCATACCGGGACACTCAAGAGACCCAGTACTTC
TRBV28	few	-	TRBJ2-5	CASSQGFGGTQYF	TGTGCCAGCAGTCAGGGGTTCGGGGGGACCCAGTACTTC
TRBV12-3/TRBV12-4	few	-	TRBJ2-7	CASSLWGREQYF	TGTGCCAGCAGTTTATGGGGCAGGGAGCAGTACTTC